One sample yielded the 24 T cell receptor beta chains listed below, sequenced in a study of shared T cell receptors in the human thymus (dated by TCRdb to the early 2020s). Library preparation used the immunoSEQ multiplex PCR assay. As stored in TCRdb, this immuneACCESS dataset retains in-frame rearrangements with V and J assigned. A fraction of the clones does not appear; measured against another copy, unresolved V genes explain less than half of the discrepancy, and the remainder lacks a known reason. For this sample the table gives about 540,000 clones, of which around three quarters were detected only once. The leading ten clones occupy more than 0.01% of the sample. The sample was also linked to a second study, of human thymus T cells.

Sequenced: thymocytes. The receptors derive from a boy less than two years old with a congenital heart defect. Donor details come from another sample of the same person, matched by shared clones.

The CDR3 loop is CASSFDRGEPQHF. The DNA for the CDR3 is TGTGCCAGCAGCTTTGACAGGGGGGAGCCCCAGCATTTT. The chain has TRBV5-6 and TRBJ1-5, with TRBD1 matching 9 bases. J was trimmed by 8 bases and V by 2 bases; bases with no gene match: 2. Per the germline V gene, CDR1 is SGHDT and CDR2 is YYEEEE. The CDR3 runs to 13 residues.

This clone has more than one count but fewer than ten. This chain uses TRBV2 with TRBJ2-4; 9 nucleotides agree with TRBD2. Germline assignment: CDR1 SNHLY and CDR2 FYNNEI. The CDR3 consists of 17 residues. V shed 4 bases, J shed 7 bases, and the junction held 14 bases outside the gene matches. The CDR3: CASSGGCGRAWENIQYF. CDR3 bases: TGTGCCAGCAGTGGCGGGTGCGGGAGGGCATGGGAGAACATTCAGTACTTC.

The chain recombines TRBV14 with TRBJ2-1, with 12 nucleotides matching TRBD2. Germline V gene lookup returns CDR1 SGHDN and CDR2 FVKESK. Unmatched junction bases numbered 2, after V lost 4 bases and J lost 4 bases. This CDR3 spans 15 amino acids. The CDR3 loop is CASSPLAGGYNEQFF. The CDR3 bases are TGTGCCAGCAGCCCTCTAGCGGGAGGGTACAATGAGCAGTTCTTC. Full variable domain (rest looked up from reference TRBV14 and TRBJ2-1): EAGVTQFPSHSVIEKGQTVTLRCDPISGHDNLYWYRRVMGKEIKFLLHFVKESKQDESGMPNNRFLAERTGGTYSTLKVQPAELEDSGVYFCASSPLAGGYNEQFFGPGTRLTVL.

The chain couples TRBV5-1 to TRBJ2-1; 13 bases are a match to TRBD2. Per the germline V gene, CDR1 is SGHRS and CDR2 is YFSETQ. This CDR3 has 24 amino acids. Trimming at V came to 3 bases and at J to 11 bases, leaving 35 bases not matched to a gene. CDR3 in amino acids: CASSSYRAPLLAGGPPIPRGKQFF. CDR3 DNA sequence: TGCGCCAGCAGCTCGTACAGGGCTCCCCTACTAGCGGGAGGGCCCCCCATCCCCCGGGGCAAGCAGTTCTTC.

The rearrangement joins TRBV12-5 to TRBJ2-7, with unresolved D. This CDR3 comprises 11 residues. Germline CDR1 LGHNT, CDR2 FRNRAP. V lost 3 bases and J 8 bases, leaving 8 bases between the germline ends. CDR3 residues: CASGLPQKQYF. CDR3 bases: TGTGCTAGTGGTTTACCTCAGAAGCAGTACTTC.

The chain uses TRBV9 and TRBJ2-5; 7 bases are a match to TRBD1. V shed 2 bases, J shed 2 bases, and the junction held 3 bases outside the gene matches. In germline, CDR1 is SGDLS, CDR2 YYNGEE. This CDR3 has 14 amino acids. In DNA form, the CDR3 reads TGTGCCAGCAGCGTCGGGACAGAACAAGAGACCCAGTACTTC. It specifies CASSVGTEQETQYF.

V usage is TRBV5-8 and J usage is TRBJ2-7; TRBD2 aligns across 7 bases. The V segment lost 2 bases and the J segment 5 bases; nucleotides outside the gene matches: 19. The CDR3 covers 18 residues. The germline gives CDR1 SGHTS, CDR2 YDEGEE. The CDR3 bases are TGTGCCAGCAGCTTATGGGACTACGTCTCTTGGGGTAGAGACGAGCAGTACTTC. Translation gives CASSLWDYVSWGRDEQYF.

The CDR3 protein is CASSLSETGSRNQPQHF. The DNA for the CDR3 is TGTGCCAGCAGCTTGTCTGAGACAGGGTCTCGCAATCAGCCCCAGCATTTT. V is TRBV5-6 and J is TRBJ1-5; TRBD1 matches 7 bases. The V gene's germline CDR1 is SGHDT and CDR2 YYEEEE. Losses at the gene ends were 1 base for V and 2 bases for J; bases not matched to a gene: 9. This CDR3 has 17 residues.

The chain uses TRBV20-1 and TRBJ2-7, with unresolved D. V shed 1 base and J shed 7 bases, with 8 bases lying between them. Germline CDR1 and CDR2: DFQATT and SNEGSKA (reference sequence). The CDR3 has 11 residues. CDR3 nucleotide sequence: TGCAGTGCTAGAGGAGGTTTAGAGCAGTACTTC. This gives the protein CSARGGLEQYF.

The rearrangement uses TRBV27 and TRBJ2-2; 12 nucleotides align to TRBD2. The CDR3 has 19 residues. The junction had 15 bases not matched to a gene; V was cut back by 5 bases and J by 5 bases. Germline V lookup: CDR1 MNHEY, CDR2 SMNVEV (reference sequence). Written as DNA, the CDR3 is TGTGCCAGCAGTCCATACCGGCTAGCGGGAGGGCCCTGGACCGGGGAGCTGTTTTTT. It is translated as CASSPYRLAGGPWTGELFF.

The rearrangement links TRBV7-6 to TRBJ2-2; D call uncertain. The germline CDR1 and CDR2 sequences are SGHVS and FNYEAQ. V lost 9 bases and J 6 bases, leaving 11 bases between the germline ends. The CDR3 covers 12 residues. The CDR3, as DNA: TGTGCCAGTACCCCGGTGCCCGGGGAGCTGTTTTTT. Translated: CASTPVPGELFF.

The gene calls are TRBV12-2 and TRBJ1-1. TRBV12-2 is listed as a pseudogene. CDR3 length equals 11 residues. As DNA, the CDR3 is TGTGCAAGTCGCAATCCCGTAGAAGCTTTCTTT. Translation gives CASRNPVEAFF.

The rearrangement uses TRBV5-8 and TRBJ2-3; 10 bases are shared with TRBD1. J was trimmed by 2 bases and V by 7 bases; bases with no gene match: 13. This CDR3 contains 17 residues. Germline CDR1 and CDR2: SGHTS and YDEGEE. The CDR3 coding sequence is TGTGCCAGCCCTATCGGTGTGGGACAGGGGATCACAGATACGCAGTATTTT. Encoded protein: CASPIGVGQGITDTQYF. Using reference TRBV5-8 and TRBJ2-3 for the parts outside the CDR3, the full variable domain is EAGVTQSPTHLIKTRGQQATLRCSPISGHTSVYWYQQALGLGLQFLLWYDEGEERNRGNFPPRFSGRQFPNYSSELNVNALELEDSALYLCASPIGVGQGITDTQYFGPGTRLTVL.

V is TRBV28 and J is TRBJ1-2; D is perhaps TRBD1 (6 bases). CDR3 size: 13 residues. Germline assignment: CDR1 MDHEN and CDR2 SYDVKM. Trimming cost V 6 bases and J 10 bases, with 18 bases left between them. The CDR3 protein is CASSLAGAGDYTF. DNA for the CDR3: TGTGCCAGCAGCCTGGCGGGGGCTGGCGACTACACCTTC.

The chain has TRBV7-2 and TRBJ2-7; 8 bases map to TRBD1. J lost 2 bases, V lost 4 bases, and 7 bases had no gene match. This CDR3 has 15 residues. Per germline, CDR1 SGHTA and CDR2 FQGNSA. The CDR3 spells CASSSPQGAAYEQYF. In DNA, the CDR3 is TGTGCCAGCAGCTCGCCTCAGGGGGCGGCCTACGAGCAGTACTTC.

The table lists this clone with a few counts. The genes are TRBV7-2 and TRBJ1-2; D remains ambiguous. V was cut by 1 base and J by 1 base, with 13 bases left in between. From germline, CDR1 is SGHTA and CDR2 FQGNSA. This CDR3 has 16 residues. The CDR3 reads CASSLESGGVNYGYTF. The DNA of the CDR3 is TGTGCCAGCAGCTTAGAGTCGGGTGGAGTTAACTATGGCTACACCTTC.

In this sample, this clone turned up once. The chain carries TRBV6-5 and TRBJ1-1, with 7 bases matching TRBD1. Germline CDR1 and CDR2: MNHEY and SVGAGI. V was pared by 1 base and J by 0 bases, with 5 bases of the junction left unmatched. The CDR3 is 16 amino acids. CDR3: CASSYLQGNMNTEAFF. The CDR3 DNA is TGTGCCAGCAGTTACTTACAGGGGAACATGAACACTGAAGCTTTCTTT.

The chain combines TRBV28 with TRBJ2-7; the D gene is possibly TRBD1 (5 bases). V was pared by 3 bases and J by 5 bases, with 14 bases between. This CDR3 has 14 amino acids. CDR1 and CDR2 (germline): MDHEN, SYDVKM. The CDR3 coding sequence is TGTGCCAGCAGTTTTGACAGTGTGGTCGACGAGCAGTACTTC. It encodes CASSFDSVVDEQYF.

This chain connects TRBV7-9 to TRBJ1-5; possibly TRBD1 for D (6 bases). Germline V gene sequence: CDR1 SEHNR, CDR2 FQNEAQ (reference sequence). The V end was cut by 5 bases, the J end by 8 bases, with 19 bases between. The CDR3 length is 15 residues. The CDR3 DNA sequence: TGTGCCAGCAGCCCCAGTCCAGGGGTCCCGGAGCCCCAGCATTTT. Protein: CASSPSPGVPEPQHF.

The chain uses TRBV7-9 and TRBJ1-4, with 10 nucleotides matching TRBD1. V shed 3 bases and J 8 bases; nucleotides not matched to a gene: 6. CDR1 and CDR2 (germline): SEHNR, FQNEAQ (reference sequence). This CDR3 spans 15 amino acids. CDR3 residues: CASSLARDRGEKLFF. CDR3 in DNA: TGTGCCAGCAGCTTGGCTCGGGACAGGGGCGAAAAACTGTTTTTT.

The genes are TRBV7-2 and TRBJ2-7; 8 bases are a match to TRBD1. This CDR3 comprises 14 residues. Trimming at V came to 5 bases and at J to 3 bases, leaving 6 bases not matched to a gene. Germline assignment: CDR1 SGHTA and CDR2 FQGNSA. This CDR3 is CASSNYRGIYEQYF. The DNA of the CDR3 is TGTGCCAGCAGCAATTACAGGGGGATCTACGAGCAGTACTTC. The whole variable domain, remainder taken from reference TRBV7-2 and TRBJ2-7, is GAGVSQSPSNKVTEKGKDVELRCDPISGHTALYWYRQSLGQGLEFLIYFQGNSAPDKSGLPSDRFSAERTGGSVSTLTIQRTQQEDSAVYLCASSNYRGIYEQYFGPGTRLTVT.

This clone was recorded only once. V gene TRBV27 combines with J gene TRBJ2-4; D unresolved. The CDR3 covers 16 residues. Deletions cut 3 bases from V and 0 bases from J, with 12 bases between. Germline CDR1 is MNHEY and CDR2 is SMNVEV (reference sequence). CDR3 protein: CASSFWPSIAKNIQYF. CDR3 bases: TGTGCCAGCAGTTTTTGGCCCTCCATAGCCAAAAACATTCAGTACTTC.

V is TRBV28 and J is TRBJ2-7; the match to TRBD1 covers 8 bases. The CDR3 spans 15 residues. The germline V gene encodes CDR1 MDHEN and CDR2 SYDVKM. The J segment lost 2 bases and the V segment lost 4 bases, leaving 7 bases of the junction unmatched. CDR3 sequence reads: CASSWVGRGPYEQYF. Written as DNA, the CDR3 is TGTGCCAGCAGTTGGGTGGGCAGGGGGCCCTACGAGCAGTACTTC.

The chain uses TRBV29-1 and TRBJ2-2, with 10 bases aligning to TRBD2. The CDR3 loop spans 13 amino acids. The germline CDR1 and CDR2 sequences are SQVTM and ANQGSEA. The V gene end was trimmed by 7 bases and the J gene end by 4 bases; junction bases not matched to a gene: 3. The chain's CDR3 is CSARLAGTGELFF. CDR3 sequence (DNA): TGCAGCGCCCGACTAGCGGGCACCGGGGAGCTGTTTTTT.